This TCR beta chain was sequenced during a study of blood T cell repertoires in COVID-19. Assignments of participants to cohorts depended upon their own reported clinical history. Original handling: From reference gene primer amplification, estimates of nucleated cell counts were derived. The data were produced by immunoSEQ multiplex PCR, yet TCRdb's version contains in-frame clones alone and is incomplete. V, J and clone size are taken as reported in that table, and D and trimming were inferred from the DNA itself. The sample yields about 220,000 clones, around 89% seen once. Trimming took 3 bases from V and 5 from J, leaving 14 bases between them. This CDR3 comprises 15 residues. Germline assignment: CDR1 SGHDT and CDR2 YYEEEE.

Sequencing was done on a sample of PBMCs or T cells enriched from blood (not recorded which). V is TRBV5-6 and J is TRBJ1-4; weak D call: TRBD1 (5 bases). The sequence was obtained from a woman aged 30 to 39 who had recovered from COVID-19. The CDR3 sequence: CASSSPQGINEKLFF. The CDR3 DNA follows: TGTGCCAGCAGCTCTCCGCAGGGCATAAATGAAAAACTGTTTTTT.